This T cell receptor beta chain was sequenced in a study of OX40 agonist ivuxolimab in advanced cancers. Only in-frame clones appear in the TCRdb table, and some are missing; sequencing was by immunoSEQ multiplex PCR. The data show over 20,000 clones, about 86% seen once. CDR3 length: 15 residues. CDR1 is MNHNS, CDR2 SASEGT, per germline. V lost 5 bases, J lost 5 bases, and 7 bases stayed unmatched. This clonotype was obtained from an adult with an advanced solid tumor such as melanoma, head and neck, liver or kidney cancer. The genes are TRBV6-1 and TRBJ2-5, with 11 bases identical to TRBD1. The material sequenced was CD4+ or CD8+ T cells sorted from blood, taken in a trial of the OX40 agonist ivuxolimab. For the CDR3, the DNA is TGTGCCAGCAGTTCTTGGACAGGGGGCGGTGAGACCCAGTACTTC. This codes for CASSSWTGGGETQYF.